These 21 T cell receptor beta chains were sequenced from one sample in a study of shared clonotypes between healthy human individuals (dated by TCRdb to the early 2020s). Library preparation was by the immunoSEQ multiplex PCR assay. The clones in this table, taken by TCRdb from immuneACCESS, are in-frame only. Not every clone is retained; where verified, under half of the shortfall comes from an unresolved V gene, and the cause of the rest is unknown. For this sample the table gives approximately 1,500,000 clones, of which roughly 96% were detected only once. Together, the top ten hold roughly 1.1% of the sample. Sample: naive CD4+ T cells sorted from blood. The intended sense of this specimen's cell subset or site label: CD45RA+ positively selected. These receptors originate from a man aged 25 to 45 in good health.

This sequence joins TRBV6-1 and TRBJ1-5; D unclear. Germline CDR1 is MNHNS and CDR2 is SASEGT. V lost 5 bases and J lost 6, with 11 bases in between. The CDR3 sequence is 13 residues long. In nucleotides, the CDR3 is TGTGCCAGCAGTTTGGGATCGATTCAGCCCCAGCATTTT. This gives the protein CASSLGSIQPQHF.

V usage is TRBV5-5 and J usage is TRBJ2-7, with 8 bases lining up with TRBD2. With 0 bases clipped from V and 1 base from J, the junction kept 9 bases outside the gene matches. The CDR3 has 17 amino acids. The germline V gene encodes CDR1 SGHKS and CDR2 YYEKEE (reference sequence). Here the CDR3 DNA reads TGTGCCAGCAGCTTGGGTAGAGTTAGCGGGAATTCCTACGAGCAGTACTTC. It yields the protein CASSLGRVSGNSYEQYF.

The chain joins TRBV9 to TRBJ2-7; D is uncertain. Trimming shortened V by 4 bases and J by 2 bases, and 10 bases separated the two germline ends. Looked up from germline, CDR1 is SGDLS and CDR2 is YYNGEE. The CDR3 is made up of 13 amino acids. CDR3 protein: CASSPSGTYEQYF. CDR3 in DNA: TGTGCCAGCAGCCCGAGTGGTACCTACGAGCAGTACTTC.

In DNA form, the CDR3 reads TGTGCCAGCACAACGCAGGGGACTAGCGGGAGCAATGAGCAGTTCTTC. This encodes CASTTQGTSGSNEQFF. The chain is built from TRBV28 and TRBJ2-1; 14 bases fit TRBD2. This CDR3 has 16 amino acids. V dropped 7 bases and J dropped 6; count of bases not matched to a gene: 8. Germline loops: CDR1 MDHEN, CDR2 SYDVKM.

The V call is TRBV30, the J call TRBJ2-7; no firm D call. The V end was cut by 1 base, the J end by 1 base, with 11 bases between. Germline V gene sequence: CDR1 GTSNPN, CDR2 SVGIG (reference sequence). The CDR3 is 14 residues long. The CDR3 reads CAWSGQTHSYEQYF. Written as DNA, the CDR3 is TGTGCCTGGAGTGGGCAGACCCATTCCTACGAGCAGTACTTC.

The chain employs TRBV19 and TRBJ2-1; TRBD2 aligns across 11 bases. The CDR3 sequence is 15 residues long. V gave up 3 bases and J gave up 8 bases; unmatched junction bases: 6. Germline V lookup: CDR1 LNHDA, CDR2 SQIVND (reference sequence). Here the CDR3 DNA reads TGTGCCAGTAGTATGGTAGCGGGAGGGTCTTATGAGCAGTTCTTC. It codes for CASSMVAGGSYEQFF.

The chain employs TRBV7-9 and TRBJ2-5; D possibly corresponds to TRBD1 (6 bases). Trimming took off 5 bases at V and 4 bases at J, with 11 bases between the two ends. The CDR3 runs 13 residues. Germline CDR1 and CDR2: SEHNR and FQNEAQ (reference sequence). For the CDR3, the DNA is TGTGCCAGCAGCGCCACAGGGTTAGAGACCCAGTACTTC. It codes for CASSATGLETQYF.

In this sample, this clone turned up once. The chain is built from TRBV7-3 and TRBJ2-5; D is uncertain. CDR1 and CDR2 (germline): SGHTA, FQGTGA. V dropped 2 bases and J dropped 2 bases, with 9 bases sitting between them. The CDR3 sequence is 14 residues long. CDR3 amino acids: CASSLWTEQETQYF. In nucleotides, the CDR3 is TGTGCCAGCAGCTTATGGACCGAACAAGAGACCCAGTACTTC.

V usage is TRBV7-3 and J usage is TRBJ2-5; D remains ambiguous. The CDR3 runs to 14 residues. Germline V lookup: CDR1 SGHTA, CDR2 FQGTGA. V was trimmed by 4 bases and J by 1 base, leaving 10 bases between them. The CDR3 loop is CASSSSGSQETQYF. For the CDR3, the DNA is TGTGCCAGCAGCTCCTCCGGGTCCCAAGAGACCCAGTACTTC.

The chain combines TRBV18 with TRBJ2-3; D not certain. The V end was cut by 4 bases, the J end by 0 bases, with 8 bases between. The CDR3 length is 14 residues. Germline V lookup: CDR1 KGHSH, CDR2 LQKENI. The CDR3 sequence is CASSQASSTDTQYF. The CDR3 coding sequence is TGTGCCAGCTCACAAGCATCTAGCACAGATACGCAGTATTTT. Using reference TRBV18 and TRBJ2-3 for the parts outside the CDR3, the full variable domain is NAGVMQNPRHLVRRRGQEARLRCSPMKGHSHVYWYRQLPEEGLKFMVYLQKENIIDESGMPKERFSAEFPKEGPSILRIQQVVRGDSAAYFCASSQASSTDTQYFGPGTRLTVL.

This sequence joins TRBV5-1 and TRBJ2-7; 8 bases align to TRBD1. Looked up from germline, CDR1 is SGHRS and CDR2 is YFSETQ. The V gene end was trimmed by 3 bases and the J gene end by 0 bases; junction bases not matched to a gene: 5. This CDR3 region has 15 residues. CDR3: CASSSRGQASYEQYF. The CDR3 coding sequence is TGCGCCAGCAGCTCTAGGGGACAGGCCTCCTACGAGCAGTACTTC. Filled out from reference TRBV5-1 and TRBJ2-7, the complete variable domain reads KAGVTQTPRYLIKTRGQQVTLSCSPISGHRSVSWYQQTPGQGLQFLFEYFSETQRNKGNFPGRFSGRQFSNSRSEMNVSTLELGDSALYLCASSSRGQASYEQYFGPGTRLTVT.

The V and J genes are TRBV6-1 and TRBJ2-1; 11 positions agree with TRBD2. From germline, CDR1 is MNHNS and CDR2 SASEGT. V shed 6 bases, J shed 14 bases, and the junction held 12 bases outside the gene matches. The CDR3 is made up of 14 amino acids. In DNA, the CDR3 is TGTGCCAGCAGCCCCGGGACTAGCGGACGTGTGGAGTTCTTC. It codes for CASSPGTSGRVEFF.

This chain joins TRBV29-1 and TRBJ1-1, with 7 bases aligning to TRBD1. The germline V gene has CDR1 SQVTM and CDR2 ANQGSEA. CDR3 size: 12 residues. V lost 7 bases to trimming and J lost 1 base; unmatched junction nucleotides: 3. The CDR3 nucleotides read TGCAGCGGCCACAGGGGGAACACTGAAGCTTTCTTT. Residues: CSGHRGNTEAFF.

The rearrangement links TRBV19 to TRBJ2-5, with TRBD1 identical over 11 bases. The CDR3 totals 13 residues. Trimming at V came to 10 bases and at J to 5 bases, leaving 6 bases not matched to a gene. The germline gives CDR1 LNHDA, CDR2 SQIVND (reference sequence). CDR3 sequence (DNA): TGTGCCACTGGACAGGGGGCTTATGAGACCCAGTACTTC. Its protein product is CATGQGAYETQYF.

The count of this clone is one. The rearrangement links TRBV19 to TRBJ2-7; 7 nucleotides align to TRBD1. V gave up 1 base and J gave up 5 bases; unmatched junction bases: 2. The CDR3 is 13 amino acids. Looked up from germline, CDR1 is LNHDA and CDR2 is SQIVND (reference sequence). CDR3 loop: CASSIGQGDEQYF. The CDR3 bases are TGTGCCAGTAGTATAGGACAGGGCGACGAGCAGTACTTC.

The J gene is TRBJ2-1, the V gene TRBV19; D gene ambiguous. From germline, CDR1 is LNHDA and CDR2 SQIVND (reference sequence). The CDR3 is 14 amino acids. V lost 3 bases and J lost 6, with 12 bases in between. CDR3 residues: CASSIHPTINEQFF. CDR3 in DNA: TGTGCCAGTAGTATTCACCCCACTATCAATGAGCAGTTCTTC.

This clone appeared a few times. CDR3 in DNA: TGCGCCAGCAGCTTGAAGGGTTCTCAGCCCCAGCATTTT. This gives the protein CASSLKGSQPQHF. The V and J genes are TRBV5-1 and TRBJ1-5; no firm D call. Trimming took off 1 base at V and 6 bases at J, with 8 bases between the two ends. The CDR3 has 13 amino acids. Germline V gives CDR1 SGHRS, CDR2 YFSETQ.

The chain has TRBV4-1 and TRBJ1-5; D uncertain. V was trimmed by 2 bases and J by 0 bases, leaving 8 bases between them. Looked up from germline, CDR1 is MGHRA and CDR2 is YSYEKL. The CDR3 has 15 amino acids. The CDR3 DNA reads TGCGCCAGCAGCCAACTTAGAGATAGCAATCAGCCCCAGCATTTT. The encoded protein is CASSQLRDSNQPQHF.

The V gene is TRBV19, the J gene TRBJ2-1; unclear D gene. This CDR3 comprises 14 residues. Germline-derived CDR1 and CDR2 are LNHDA and SQIVND (reference sequence). V lost 4 bases, J lost 2 bases, and 9 bases lay in between. The CDR3 here is CASSTLIPYNEQFF. DNA for the CDR3: TGTGCCAGTAGTACCCTCATCCCCTACAATGAGCAGTTCTTC. Together with reference TRBV19 and TRBJ2-1, the CDR3 gives the full variable domain: DGGITQSPKYLFRKEGQNVTLSCEQNLNHDAMYWYRQDPGQGLRLIYYSQIVNDFQKGDIAEGYSVSREKKESFPLTVTSAQKNPTAFYLCASSTLIPYNEQFFGPGTRLTVL.

The J gene is TRBJ2-7, the V gene TRBV18; the match to TRBD1 covers 11 bases. V shed 4 bases, J shed 0 bases, and the junction held 11 bases outside the gene matches. In germline, CDR1 is KGHSH, CDR2 LQKENI. The CDR3 extends over 18 amino acids. DNA of the CDR3: TGTGCCAGCTCACAGCTCGGGACAGGGGGACCAAGCTCCTACGAGCAGTACTTC. Protein product: CASSQLGTGGPSSYEQYF.

The chain links TRBV19 to TRBJ2-7, with D hard to call. Trimming took 0 bases from V and 2 from J, leaving 5 bases between them. CDR1 and CDR2 from the germline V gene are LNHDA and SQIVND (reference sequence). The CDR3 consists of 13 residues. The CDR3 sequence is CASSIDGTYEQYF. DNA of the CDR3: TGTGCCAGTAGTATAGATGGCACCTACGAGCAGTACTTC. The full variable domain, its missing parts supplied by reference TRBV19 and TRBJ2-7, is DGGITQSPKYLFRKEGQNVTLSCEQNLNHDAMYWYRQDPGQGLRLIYYSQIVNDFQKGDIAEGYSVSREKKESFPLTVTSAQKNPTAFYLCASSIDGTYEQYFGPGTRLTVT.